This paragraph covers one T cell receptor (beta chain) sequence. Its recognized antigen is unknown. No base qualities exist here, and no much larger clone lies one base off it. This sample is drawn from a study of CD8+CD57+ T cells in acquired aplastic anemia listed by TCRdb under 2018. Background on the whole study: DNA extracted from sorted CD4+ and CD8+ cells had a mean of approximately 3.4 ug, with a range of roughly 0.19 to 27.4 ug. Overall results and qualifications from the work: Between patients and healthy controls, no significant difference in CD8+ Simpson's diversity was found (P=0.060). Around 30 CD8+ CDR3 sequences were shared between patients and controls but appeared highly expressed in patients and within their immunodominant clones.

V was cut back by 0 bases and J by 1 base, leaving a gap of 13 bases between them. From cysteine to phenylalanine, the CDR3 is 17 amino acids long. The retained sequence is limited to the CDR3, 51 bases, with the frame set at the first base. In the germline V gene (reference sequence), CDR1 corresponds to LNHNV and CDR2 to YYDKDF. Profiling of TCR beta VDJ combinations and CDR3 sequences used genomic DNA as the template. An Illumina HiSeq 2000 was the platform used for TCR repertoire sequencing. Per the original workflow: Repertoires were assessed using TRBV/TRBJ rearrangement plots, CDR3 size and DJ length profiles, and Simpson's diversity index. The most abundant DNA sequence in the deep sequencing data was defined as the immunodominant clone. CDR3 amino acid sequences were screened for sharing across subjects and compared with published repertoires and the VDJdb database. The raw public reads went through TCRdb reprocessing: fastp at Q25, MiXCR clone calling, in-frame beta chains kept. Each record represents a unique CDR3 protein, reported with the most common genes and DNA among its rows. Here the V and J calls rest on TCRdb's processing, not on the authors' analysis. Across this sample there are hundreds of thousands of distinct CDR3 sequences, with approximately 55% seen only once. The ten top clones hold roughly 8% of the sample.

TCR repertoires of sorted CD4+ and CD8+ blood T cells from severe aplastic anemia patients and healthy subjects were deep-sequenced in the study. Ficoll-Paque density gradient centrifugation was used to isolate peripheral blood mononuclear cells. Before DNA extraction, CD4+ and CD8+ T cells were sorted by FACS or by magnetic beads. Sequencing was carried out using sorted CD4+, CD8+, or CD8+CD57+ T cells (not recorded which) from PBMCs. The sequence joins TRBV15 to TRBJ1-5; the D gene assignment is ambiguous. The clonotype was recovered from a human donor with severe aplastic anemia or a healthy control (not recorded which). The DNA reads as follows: TGTGCCACCAGCAGAGATAAGGGCGGAACAAGCAATCAGCCCCAGCATTTT. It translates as CATSRDKGGTSNQPQHF. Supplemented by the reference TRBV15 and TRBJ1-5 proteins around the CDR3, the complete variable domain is DAMVIQNPRYQVTQFGKPVTLSCSQTLNHNVMYWYQQKSSQAPKLLFHYYDKDFNNEADTPDNFQSRRPNTSFCFLDIRSPGLGDTAMYLCATSRDKGGTSNQPQHFGDGTRLSIL.